The sample holds a few counts of the clone carrying this T cell receptor beta chain. The target antigen is unknown. Naive CD8 libraries were made from about 20,000 to 1,000,000 sorted cells, and they used 10%, 30% or 50% RNA. These data belong to a study of molecular identifiers for immune sequencing clone quantification. Study outcomes and limitations: The study found clones above 20 RNA copies held over 97% of effector molecules and under 1% in naive cells. Detecting spiked Jurkat TCR RNA from one cell among about a million naive cells was reportedly possible.

Generation of bulk TCR libraries relied on previously described methods and listed TCR primers. MiXCR, applied by TCRdb to the PCR reads, yields one record per CDR3 protein. The profile shows tens of thousands of distinct CDR3 sequences, more than 35% of them singletons. This CDR3 contains 12 residues. V gave up 5 bases and J gave up 1 base, with 9 bases separating them. Germline lookup yields CDR1 DFQATT and CDR2 SNEGSKA (reference sequence). V usage is TRBV20-1 and J usage is TRBJ2-7; D gene ambiguous. The receptor's source is a human donor in good health. Some libraries in this study had Jurkat cell RNA spiked in. Input material: naive CD8+ T cells from blood, with Jurkat cell RNA spiked in. The subset: FACS-sorted CD8+CD4-CCR7+CD45RA+ naive T cells. CDR3 in DNA: TGCAGTGCTGTGGACGGATCCTACGAGCAGTACTTC. Its translation: CSAVDGSYEQYF.